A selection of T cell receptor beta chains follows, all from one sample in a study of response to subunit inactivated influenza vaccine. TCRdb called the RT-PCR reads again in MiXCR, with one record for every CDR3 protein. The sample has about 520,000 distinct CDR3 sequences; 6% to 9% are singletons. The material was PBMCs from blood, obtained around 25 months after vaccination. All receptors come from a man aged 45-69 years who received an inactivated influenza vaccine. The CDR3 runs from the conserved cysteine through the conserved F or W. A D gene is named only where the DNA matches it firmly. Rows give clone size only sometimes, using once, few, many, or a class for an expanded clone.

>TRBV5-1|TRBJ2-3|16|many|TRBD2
CASSPRTSGMTDTQYF
TGCGCCAGCAGCCCTCGGACTAGCGGGATGACAGATACGCAGTATTTT
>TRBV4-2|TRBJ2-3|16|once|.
CARSQDAKSYTDTQDF
TGTGCCAGAAGCCAAGATGCGAAAAGTTACACAGATACGCAGGATTTT
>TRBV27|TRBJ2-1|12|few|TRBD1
CASSRPGQGQFF
TGTGCCAGCAGCCGACCGGGACAGGGGCAGTTCTTC
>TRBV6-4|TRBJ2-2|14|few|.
CASTDSIPTGELFF
TGTGCCAGCACAGACAGTATCCCAACCGGGGAGCTGTTTTTT
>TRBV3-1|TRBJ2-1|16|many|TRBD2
CASSQTSGRSYNEQFF
TGTGCCAGCAGCCAGACTAGCGGCCGCTCCTACAATGAGCAGTTCTTC
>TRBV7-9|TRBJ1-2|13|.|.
CASSPDGFYGYTF
TGTGCCAGCAGCCCGGACGGATTCTATGGCTACACCTTC
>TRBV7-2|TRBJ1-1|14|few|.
CASSLVVLGTEAFF
TGTGCCAGCAGCTTAGTGGTGTTGGGGACTGAAGCTTTCTTT
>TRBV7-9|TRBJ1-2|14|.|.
CASSLGGVNYGYTF
TGTGCCAGCAGCTTAGGGGGGGTGAACTATGGCTACACCTTC
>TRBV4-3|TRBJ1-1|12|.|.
CASSQYGNEAFF
TGCGCCAGCAGCCAATACGGAAACGAAGCTTTCTTT
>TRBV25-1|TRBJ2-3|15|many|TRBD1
CASSENRGVTDTQYF
TGTGCCAGCAGTGAAAACAGGGGCGTCACAGATACGCAGTATTTT
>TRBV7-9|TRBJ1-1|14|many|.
CASQSLGSITEAFF
TGTGCCAGTCAGAGCTTGGGCAGCATCACTGAAGCTTTCTTT
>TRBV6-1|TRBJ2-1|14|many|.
CASSQREIYNEQFF
TGTGCCAGCAGCCAGAGGGAAATCTACAATGAGCAGTTCTTC
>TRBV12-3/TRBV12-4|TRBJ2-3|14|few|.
CASTNKAGVNTQYF
TGTGCCAGCACGAATAAAGCAGGGGTGAATACGCAGTATTTT
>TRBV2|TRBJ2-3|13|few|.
CASSEFSAPTQYF
TGTGCCAGCAGTGAGTTCTCGGCCCCTACGCAGTATTTT
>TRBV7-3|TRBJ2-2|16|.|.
CASSLGGGQNTGELFF
TGTGCCAGCAGCTTAGGCGGGGGACAGAACACCGGGGAGCTGTTTTTT
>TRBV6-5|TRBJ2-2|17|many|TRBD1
CASSSGTATLDTGELFF
TGTGCCAGCAGTTCCGGGACAGCCACCTTGGACACCGGGGAGCTGTTTTTT
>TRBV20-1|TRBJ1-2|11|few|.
CSARNSGGYTF
TGCAGTGCTAGGAACAGCGGCGGCTACACCTTC
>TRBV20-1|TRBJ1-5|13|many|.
CSASVGSNQPQHF
TGCAGTGCTAGTGTGGGGAGCAATCAGCCCCAGCATTTT
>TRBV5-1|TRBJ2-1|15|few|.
CASSLWAGPTNEQFF
TGCGCCAGCAGCTTGTGGGCAGGGCCCACCAATGAGCAGTTCTTC
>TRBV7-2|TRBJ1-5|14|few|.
CASSLDLTQWPQHF
TGTGCCAGCAGCTTAGATCTTACCCAATGGCCCCAGCATTTT
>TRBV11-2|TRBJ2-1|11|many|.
CASSLSGEQFF
TGTGCCAGCAGCCTCAGCGGTGAGCAGTTCTTC
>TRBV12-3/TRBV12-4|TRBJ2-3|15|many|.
CASSESASSTDTQYF
TGTGCCAGCAGTGAATCGGCCTCTAGCACAGATACGCAGTATTTT
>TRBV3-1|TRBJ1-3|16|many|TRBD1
CASSRRSDRDGNTIYF
TGTGCCAGCAGCCGGCGTTCGGACAGGGACGGAAACACCATATATTTT
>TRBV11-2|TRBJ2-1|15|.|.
CASSLAGYRNNEQFF
TGTGCCAGCAGTTTAGCAGGGTACAGGAACAATGAGCAGTTCTTC
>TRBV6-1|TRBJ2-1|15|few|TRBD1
CASRLQGDRVSEQFF
TGTGCCAGCAGACTGCAGGGGGATCGCGTGAGTGAGCAGTTCTTC
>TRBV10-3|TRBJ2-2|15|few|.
CAISPGGGKTGELFF
TGTGCCATCAGTCCCGGGGGCGGAAAGACCGGGGAGCTGTTTTTT
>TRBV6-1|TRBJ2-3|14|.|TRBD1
CTSSGQGVADTQYF
TGTACCAGCAGTGGACAGGGGGTTGCAGATACGCAGTATTTT
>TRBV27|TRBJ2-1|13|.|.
CASSLGSINEQFF
TGTGCCAGCAGTTTAGGGTCTATCAATGAGCAGTTCTTC
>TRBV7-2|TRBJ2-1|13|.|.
CASSLRVDNEQFF
TGTGCCAGCAGCTTACGTGTCGACAATGAGCAGTTCTTC
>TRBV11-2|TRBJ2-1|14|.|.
CASSPVRSHNEQFF
TGTGCCAGCAGCCCCGTGAGAAGCCACAATGAGCAGTTCTTC
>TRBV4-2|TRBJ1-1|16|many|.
CASSQDLQGGNTEAFF
TGTGCCAGCAGCCAAGATCTTCAGGGTGGGAACACTGAAGCTTTCTTT
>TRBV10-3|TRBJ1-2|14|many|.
CAISDLGISYGYTF
TGTGCCATCAGTGATCTGGGAATTAGCTATGGCTACACCTTC
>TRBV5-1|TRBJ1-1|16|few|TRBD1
CASSLDKGQLNTEAFF
TGCGCCAGCAGCTTGGATAAGGGACAGTTGAACACTGAAGCTTTCTTT
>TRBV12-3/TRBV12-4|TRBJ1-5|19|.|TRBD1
CAISLDLGQTSYSNQPQHF
TGTGCCATCAGTTTAGATTTGGGACAGACTAGCTATAGCAATCAGCCCCAGCATTTT
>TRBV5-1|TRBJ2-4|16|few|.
CASSLDLGGGEDIQYF
TGCGCCAGCAGCTTGGACCTCGGGGGCGGTGAGGACATTCAGTACTTC
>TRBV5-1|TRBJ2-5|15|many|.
CASSPGTRSQETQYF
TGCGCCAGCAGCCCAGGGACACGGAGCCAAGAGACCCAGTACTTC
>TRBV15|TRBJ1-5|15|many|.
CATSRDIGSNQPQHF
TGTGCCACCAGCAGAGATATCGGTAGCAATCAGCCCCAGCATTTT